The following is a T cell receptor beta chain sequence with its context. Antigen: not known. The sample is drawn from a study of cytomegalovirus exposure and HLA in healthy donors. Germline CDR1 and CDR2: MGHDK and SYGVNS. The length of the CDR3 is 16 residues. The V end was cut by 4 bases, the J end by 0 bases, with 16 bases between. Study findings and constraints: Most subjects had HLA-A and HLA-B alleles reportedly predicted accurately by TCR beta sequences. One cluster of highly shared sequence variants probably arose as a sequencing artifact. The records held CMV serostatus as the only immune exposure information.

Amplification used 60 Vbeta primers and 13 Jbeta primers. The method was immunoSEQ multiplex PCR; TCRdb's version includes in-frame clones alone and lacks a portion of them. The profile shows 130,000 to 150,000 clones, 78% of them singletons. The rearrangement uses TRBV25-1 and TRBJ2-7; D unclear. The sample was PBMCs. This receptor was taken from a male donor in good health and CMV-seronegative. The CDR3 spells CASSVDRGVSSYEQYF. For the CDR3, the DNA is TGTGCCAGCAGTGTCGACCGTGGAGTATCCTCCTACGAGCAGTACTTC.